These T cell receptor beta chains were read from a single sample in a study of blood T cell repertoires in COVID-19. Profiled with immunoSEQ multiplex PCR; TCRdb holds only in-frame clones, not every one. The table includes some 320,000 clones, around nine tenths detected once. Material for sequencing was peripheral blood. These receptors all stem from a woman aged 30 to 39 with COVID-19, enrolled during active disease. The CDR3 runs from the conserved cysteine through the conserved F or W. The order of the fields is D gene, clone size, V gene, J gene, CDR3 DNA, CDR3 protein. The D gene is left open where the match is weak. Part of the rows lack a size; the others show once, few, many or a class for expanded clones.

d_call: NA
clone_size: once
v_call: TRBV2
j_call: TRBJ1-2
cdr3_nt: TGTGCCAGCAGTGTGGCTCCCACTAACTATGGCTACACCTTC
cdr3_aa: CASSVAPTNYGYTF

d_call: NA
clone_size: few
v_call: TRBV6-4
j_call: TRBJ1-5
cdr3_nt: TGTGCCATCCGAGGGGGGGAGTGGAATCAGCCCCAGCATTTT
cdr3_aa: CAIRGGEWNQPQHF

d_call: TRBD1
clone_size: NA
v_call: TRBV3-1/TRBV3-2
j_call: TRBJ1-5
cdr3_nt: TGTGCCAGCAGCCAACAGGGGGCGTATAGCAATCAGCCCCAGCATTTT
cdr3_aa: CASSQQGAYSNQPQHF

d_call: TRBD1
clone_size: NA
v_call: TRBV19
j_call: TRBJ1-1
cdr3_nt: TGTGCCAGCAGGGACAGACCAAACACTGAAGCTTTCTTT
cdr3_aa: CASRDRPNTEAFF

d_call: NA
clone_size: NA
v_call: TRBV7-2
j_call: TRBJ1-4
cdr3_nt: TGTGCCAGCAGCTTTCGGGGGAATGAAAAACTGTTTTTT
cdr3_aa: CASSFRGNEKLFF

d_call: TRBD1
clone_size: once
v_call: TRBV10-3
j_call: TRBJ1-5
cdr3_nt: TGTGCCATCAGTAGACAGGGGGATCAGCCCCAGCATTTT
cdr3_aa: CAISRQGDQPQHF

d_call: NA
clone_size: NA
v_call: TRBV5-1
j_call: TRBJ1-4
cdr3_nt: TGCGCCAGCAGCTTCACCAGGGCCGACAATGAAAAACTGTTTTTT
cdr3_aa: CASSFTRADNEKLFF

d_call: TRBD2
clone_size: few
v_call: TRBV5-4
j_call: TRBJ2-3
cdr3_nt: TGTGCCAGCAGCCGGGGGGGACTAGCGAGCACAGATACGCAGTATTTT
cdr3_aa: CASSRGGLASTDTQYF

d_call: TRBD1
clone_size: NA
v_call: TRBV19
j_call: TRBJ2-4
cdr3_nt: TGTGCCAGTAGTGAGTTGGACAGGGGGCGAGCCAAAAACATTCAGTACTTC
cdr3_aa: CASSELDRGRAKNIQYF

d_call: TRBD1
clone_size: few
v_call: TRBV10-2
j_call: TRBJ1-1
cdr3_nt: TGCGCCAGCATTAAACAGGGGATCACTGAAGCTTTCTTT
cdr3_aa: CASIKQGITEAFF